A single sample is the source of the 16 T cell receptor beta chains below, sequenced in a study of blood T cell repertoires in COVID-19. This table comes from immunoSEQ multiplex PCR, and its TCRdb copy is limited to in-frame clones, with some not included. The sample yields over 150,000 clones, approximately 85% seen once. The specimen sequenced was PBMCs or T cells enriched from blood (not recorded which). The receptors were gathered from a middle-aged man who had recovered from COVID-19.

This clone was seen once. V gene TRBV10-3 combines with J gene TRBJ2-6; D gene uncertain. The germline V and J ends were trimmed by 0 bases and 2 bases, with 8 bases remaining between them. In germline, CDR1 is ENHRY, CDR2 SYGVKD. This CDR3 has 16 residues. The CDR3 sequence is CAISESRRAGANVLTF. The CDR3 DNA reads as TGTGCCATCAGTGAGTCGAGGCGAGCTGGGGCCAACGTCCTGACTTTC.

The V and J genes are TRBV9 and TRBJ2-2; 9 bases align to TRBD2. Trimming removed 3 bases from V and 7 bases from J; junction bases left unmatched: 7. The germline CDR1 and CDR2 sequences are SGDLS and YYNGEE. This CDR3 spans 15 amino acids. CDR3 loop: CASSAAGGLNGELFF. The CDR3, as DNA: TGTGCCAGCAGCGCCGCGGGGGGGCTTAACGGGGAGCTGTTTTTT.

This clone came up a few times. The chain is built from TRBV25-1 and TRBJ2-6; tentative D call: TRBD1 (6 bases). Germline CDR1 MGHDK, CDR2 SYGVNS. The CDR3 contains 15 residues. The V end lost 5 bases, the J end lost 0 bases, and 8 bases lay between the germline ends. CDR3 amino acids: CASSTGHSGANVLTF. The DNA for the CDR3 is TGTGCCAGCAGTACAGGGCACTCTGGGGCCAACGTCCTGACTTTC.

This sequence joins TRBV28 and TRBJ1-1, with D possibly TRBD1 on 5 matching bases. Germline-derived CDR1 and CDR2 are MDHEN and SYDVKM. Deletions cut 6 bases from V and 3 bases from J, with 14 bases between. This CDR3 comprises 14 residues. In DNA, the CDR3 is TGTGCCAGCAGGTCGGGGGGTATGGACACTGAAGCTTTCTTT. As protein: CASRSGGMDTEAFF.

The chain uses TRBV6-5 and TRBJ1-6; possible D gene TRBD1, 6 bases. The CDR3 is 14 residues long. Trimming pared 2 bases from V and 8 bases from J, leaving 10 bases between. Germline V gene lookup returns CDR1 MNHEY and CDR2 SVGAGI. CDR3 DNA sequence: TGTGCCAGCAGTTACAGACAGGCGGATTCACCCCTCCACTTT. It specifies CASSYRQADSPLHF.

This chain uses TRBV25-1 with TRBJ1-3; D remains unclear. Germline assignment: CDR1 MGHDK and CDR2 SYGVNS. Between the trimmed V and J ends, which lost 7 bases and 8 bases, there was a span of 9 bases. CDR3 length equals 11 residues. The CDR3 reads CASKLGYTIYF. DNA of the CDR3: TGTGCCAGCAAACTCGGGTACACCATATATTTT.

The rearrangement links TRBV19 to TRBJ2-2; tentative D call: TRBD2 (6 bases). This CDR3 has 15 residues. The V end was cut by 7 bases, the J end by 2 bases, with 14 bases between. Germline V CDR1 and CDR2: LNHDA, SQIVND (reference sequence). CDR3 residues: CASTPPGLNTGELFF. CDR3 nucleotide sequence: TGTGCCAGTACTCCGCCGGGACTCAACACCGGGGAGCTGTTTTTT. The variable domain in full, with the rest retrieved from reference TRBV19 and TRBJ2-2, is DGGITQSPKYLFRKEGQNVTLSCEQNLNHDAMYWYRQDPGQGLRLIYYSQIVNDFQKGDIAEGYSVSREKKESFPLTVTSAQKNPTAFYLCASTPPGLNTGELFFGEGSRLTVL.

The genes are TRBV19 and TRBJ1-5; TRBD1 aligns across 8 bases. Per germline, CDR1 LNHDA and CDR2 SQIVND (reference sequence). This CDR3 is 13 amino acids long. Germline trimming cut 3 bases from V and 10 bases from J; bases unmatched to any gene: 5. The CDR3 loop is CASSMDRAIPQHF. The CDR3 DNA reads TGTGCCAGTAGTATGGACAGGGCAATACCCCAGCATTTT.

J is TRBJ1-3 and V is TRBV4-2, with D possibly TRBD1 on 6 matching bases. CDR3 length: 15 amino acids. The ends were cut back, 6 bases at V and 0 bases at J, with 12 bases in the middle. Germline V gives CDR1 LGHNA, CDR2 YNFKEQ. The CDR3 spells CASRETGSSGNTIYF. Written as DNA, the CDR3 is TGTGCCAGCAGAGAGACAGGCAGCTCTGGAAACACCATATATTTT.

The chain links TRBV4-1 to TRBJ2-1; TRBD1 agrees at 7 bases. V gave up 2 bases and J gave up 8 bases; unmatched junction bases: 12. Germline V gives CDR1 MGHRA, CDR2 YSYEKL. The length of the CDR3 is 16 residues. The CDR3 loop is CASSQPQPGTVDEQFF. In nucleotides, the CDR3 is TGCGCCAGCAGCCAACCACAACCCGGGACAGTGGATGAGCAGTTCTTC.

The chain joins TRBV4-1 to TRBJ1-1; no clear D gene. V was clipped by 0 bases and J by 6 bases, with 8 bases between them. The CDR3 has 13 residues. CDR1 MGHRA and CDR2 YSYEKL come from the germline V gene. The CDR3 loop reads CASSQEHDSEAFF. The CDR3 region has the DNA TGCGCCAGCAGCCAAGAACATGATTCTGAAGCTTTCTTT.

V is TRBV4-1 and J is TRBJ1-2; D might be TRBD1 (5 bases). Trimming took 3 bases from V and 3 from J, leaving 17 bases between them. The length of the CDR3 is 16 residues. Germline assignment: CDR1 MGHRA and CDR2 YSYEKL. CDR3 region: CASSQAGGGADYGYTF. The CDR3 DNA reads as TGCGCCAGCAGCCAGGCCGGGGGAGGCGCTGACTATGGCTACACCTTC.

The chain employs TRBV18 and TRBJ2-7, with a tentative D call TRBD1 (6 bases). This CDR3 has 16 residues. Trimming pared 4 bases from V and 1 base from J, leaving 17 bases between. CDR1 and CDR2 (germline): KGHSH, LQKENI. The CDR3 region is CASSLDLDSLSYEQYF. The CDR3 bases are TGTGCCAGCTCACTCGATCTGGACAGCCTATCCTACGAGCAGTACTTC.

This clone showed up just once. The chain employs TRBV7-9 and TRBJ2-6, with D hard to call. The CDR3 spans 15 residues. V was trimmed by 5 bases and J by 3 bases, leaving 11 bases between them. Germline V gene lookup returns CDR1 SEHNR and CDR2 FQNEAQ (reference sequence). Written as DNA, the CDR3 is TGTGCCAGCAGCCGTGCTCTCGGTGGGGCCAACGTCCTGACTTTC. Translated: CASSRALGGANVLTF.

The genes are TRBV25-1 and TRBJ2-2, with TRBD2 matching 7 bases. The length of the CDR3 is 17 residues. The V segment lost 7 bases and the J segment 6 bases; nucleotides outside the gene matches: 17. From germline, CDR1 is MGHDK and CDR2 SYGVNS. This CDR3 is CASTHREGREVAGELFF. CDR3 nucleotide sequence: TGTGCCAGCACCCATAGGGAGGGCAGGGAGGTTGCCGGGGAGCTGTTTTTT.

The count of this clone is one. V gene TRBV7-9 combines with J gene TRBJ1-2; 7 nucleotides align to TRBD1. The germline gives CDR1 SEHNR, CDR2 FQNEAQ (reference sequence). This CDR3 has 12 amino acids. The V and J ends lost 7 bases and 5 bases, in that order; junction bases with no gene match: 4. CDR3 DNA: TGTGCCAGCAATGAACAGGGGTATGGCTACACCTTC. This codes for CASNEQGYGYTF. The full variable domain, in which reference TRBV7-9 and TRBJ1-2 provide the parts outside the CDR3, is DTGVSQNPRHKITKRGQNVTFRCDPISEHNRLYWYRQTLGQGPEFLTYFQNEAQLEKSRLLSDRFSAERPKGSFSTLEIQRTEQGDSAMYLCASNEQGYGYTFGSGTRLTVV.